This T cell receptor (beta chain) was found in a study of STAT5B mutations in CD4+ large granular lymphocyte leukemia (dated by TCRdb to 2022 to 2024). About the full investigation: Among healthy controls, the CDR3 'QG' motif was associated with a particular HLA allele. The study compared the TCRbeta repertoires of patients with CD4+ T-cell large granular lymphocyte leukemia against those of healthy blood donors. Flow cytometry performed on FACSCanto II or FACSVerse showed that the purified fractions had more than 95% purity among lymphocytes.

TCRbeta rearrangements were sequenced from genomic DNA using the immunoSEQ assay at survey resolution. From the authors' description of their analysis: In the TCR sequencing data, the smallest productive clonotype frequency that could be detected was 2.59 x 10-5. Analyses included only productive TCRbeta rearrangements, meaning complete and in-frame sequences. Simpson clonality, calculated in the immunoSEQ Analyzer version 3.0, was used as the measure of sample clonality. Clones were grouped by frequency into very rare, small, medium, large (1-20%) or hyperexpanded (>20%) categories. Generation probabilities were estimated with OLGA 1.2.3, V-gene circos plots were generated with VDJtools, specificities were searched for in VDJdb, and CDR3 motifs were identified with GLIPH. TCRdb provides this immuneACCESS table in a form limited to in-frame rearrangements. Some clones are lacking; in checked studies, under half of them reflect an unresolved V gene, and why the rest are absent is not known. V, J and clone size were drawn from that table, and D and trimming were deduced from the DNA. Across this sample there are about 48,000 clones, with about 70% seen only once. 1.5% to 1.9% of the sample is in the top ten clones.

The CDR3 spans 13 residues, from the cysteine through the phenylalanine. The only DNA kept is the CDR3, 39 bases in frame from the first base. V is pruned by 8 bases and J by 2 bases, leaving 5 bases of the junction without a gene match. Via the germline V gene, CDR1 is ENHRY and CDR2 SYGVKD. The healthy controls were around 40 blood donors, and the buffy coats of these donors were supplied by the Finnish Red Cross blood service. All TCR-sequenced material derived from peripheral blood: patient blood samples and healthy donor buffy coats. Ficoll-Hypaque gradient centrifugation was used to isolate peripheral blood mononuclear cells. CD4+ cells were purified magnetically from the buffy coats of healthy controls. The Gentra Puregene Cell and Tissue kit was used to extract genomic DNA, and a Qubit 2.0 fluorometer was used to measure the amount of genomic DNA. Notes on this clone: Its target antigen remains unknown. Base qualities are not provided; no much larger clone lies one nucleotide away.

Study-wide findings and limitations: Compared with healthy CD4+ repertoires, CD4-sorted patient repertoires appeared more clonal, and this difference remained even after the putative leukemic clones were removed. Main leukemic clonotypes were private to each patient, although 20% to 30% appeared at low frequency in other patients' non-leukemic repertoires. The data were not HLA-matched, and the relatively small sample size could explain the higher clonality seen in CD4+ compared with CD8+ T-LGLL. Enrichment of TRBV06-family usage was observed among the top patient clones (8/27) relative to healthy controls (2/35).

The chain is made from TRBV10-3 and TRBJ1-2; 7 of the junction bases match TRBD1. The TCR comes from a human donor in good health. The specimen was CD4+ T cells from blood buffy coats. The CDR3 is CAIRDRLNYGYTF. Here is the DNA: TGTGCCATCCGGGACAGACTAAACTATGGCTACACCTTC.